This T cell receptor beta chain comes out of a study of blood T cell repertoires in COVID-19. CDR3 size: 15 residues. Per the germline V gene, CDR1 is MNHEY and CDR2 is SVGAGI. V trimming: 5 bases; J trimming: 7 bases; junction bases outside the gene matches: 9. Sequenced by immunoSEQ multiplex PCR; TCRdb stores in-frame clones only, minus some. The profile shows 150,000 or so clones, around 79% of them singletons. Sequenced input: PBMCs or T cells enriched from blood (not recorded which). The V gene is TRBV6-5, the J gene TRBJ1-2; TRBD1 aligns across 11 bases. The TCR sequence derives from a middle-aged man who had recovered from COVID-19. This chain's CDR3 is CASSLTGTGGSGYTF. CDR3 DNA: TGTGCCAGCAGTCTTACCGGGACAGGGGGTAGTGGCTACACCTTC.